The next 29 T cell receptor beta chains were all read from a single sample in a study of CXCR3-negative and CXCR3-positive naive CD8 T cells. The TRB libraries of cDNA were built by UMI-labeled 5' RACE. Using the 5' RACE reads, TCRdb records one entry per CDR3 protein without DNA. The sample totals 35,000 to 50,000 distinct CDR3 sequences. Sequencing was performed on memory CD8+ T cells from blood. Receptor source: a human donor in good health. Some clones in this sample may be carry-over from other donors' samples.

The V gene is TRBV10-2, the J gene TRBJ2-7; TCRdb proposes TRBD1, but this gene call is untestable without DNA. Germline assignment: CDR1 WSHSY and CDR2 SAAADI. This CDR3 region has 14 residues. The chain's CDR3 is CATSLGPVPYEQYF.

V gene TRBV20-1 combines with J gene TRBJ2-7; TCRdb calls TRBD1, which cannot be checked without DNA. The CDR3 runs 15 residues. Germline CDR1 and CDR2: DFQATT and SNEGSKA (reference sequence). The CDR3 sequence is CSATQGQGLTYEQYF.

The V call is TRBV7-8, the J call TRBJ2-1; TCRdb selects TRBD1, and the lack of DNA leaves this call unchecked. Germline lookup yields CDR1 SGHVS and CDR2 FQNEAQ. The CDR3 sequence is 14 residues long. CDR3: CASRRGGAPNEQFF. The whole variable domain, filled in from reference TRBV7-8 and TRBJ2-1, reads GAGVSQSPRYKVAKRGQDVALRCDPISGHVSLFWYQQALGQGPEFLTYFQNEAQLDKSGLPSDRFFAERPEGSVSTLKIQRTQQEDSAVYLCASRRGGAPNEQFFGPGTRLTVL.

The gene calls are TRBV14 and TRBJ2-7; no DNA is available, so the TRBD2 call from TCRdb remains unchecked. The CDR3 length is 15 residues. The germline V gene has CDR1 SGHDN and CDR2 FVKESK. CDR3 in amino acids: CASSQDYGRVDEQYF.

This sequence joins TRBV10-2 and TRBJ1-5; the D call from TCRdb, TRBD1, cannot be confirmed without DNA. CDR3 length: 14 residues. From germline, CDR1 is WSHSY and CDR2 SAAADI. CDR3 sequence reads: CASSGTAGNQPQHF.

The V call is TRBV30, the J call TRBJ2-2; with no DNA, the TCRdb D assignment of TRBD1 cannot be verified. Germline CDR1 reads GTSNPN; CDR2 reads SVGIG (reference sequence). The CDR3 has 15 residues. CDR3 protein: CAWSVLGQDTGELFF.

J is TRBJ2-6 and V is TRBV29-1; the D gene TCRdb calls, TRBD1, cannot be checked with no DNA. Germline V gene lookup returns CDR1 SQVTM and CDR2 ANQGSEA. The CDR3 length is 15 residues. CDR3 residues: CSVGGQPSGANVLTF. The variable domain in full, with the rest retrieved from reference TRBV29-1 and TRBJ2-6, is SAVISQKPSRDICQRGTSLTIQCQVDSQVTMMFWYRQQPGQSLTLIATANQGSEATYESGFVIDKFPISRPNLTFSTLTVSNMSPEDSSIYLCSVGGQPSGANVLTFGAGSRLTVL.

The rearrangement uses TRBV2 and TRBJ1-1; TCRdb names TRBD1, which stays unverified in the absence of DNA. CDR1 is SNHLY, CDR2 FYNNEI, per germline. The CDR3 runs to 13 residues. The CDR3 is CASTGTANTEAFF. The whole variable domain, remainder taken from reference TRBV2 and TRBJ1-1, is EPEVTQTPSHQVTQMGQEVILRCVPISNHLYFYWYRQILGQKVEFLVSFYNNEISEKSEIFDDQFSVERPDGSNFTLKIRSTKLEDSAMYFCASTGTANTEAFFGQGTRLTVV.

The chain carries TRBV4-2 and TRBJ2-7. The length of the CDR3 is 13 residues. Germline assignment: CDR1 LGHNA and CDR2 YNFKEQ. CDR3 loop: CASSPPSSYEQYF.

The chain recombines TRBV2 with TRBJ1-2; TCRdb outputs TRBD1, but without DNA this stays unchecked. CDR3 size: 19 residues. CDR1 is SNHLY and CDR2 is FYNNEI in the germline V gene. The CDR3 is CASSTRRKDRSRANYGYTF.

J is TRBJ2-5 and V is TRBV20-1. CDR3 size: 12 residues. Germline V gene data show CDR1 as DFQATT and CDR2 as SNEGSKA (reference sequence). The chain's CDR3 is CSAKGLGETQYF.

This chain links TRBV4-2 with TRBJ2-1; with no DNA, the TCRdb D assignment of TRBD1 cannot be verified. CDR3 length equals 16 residues. Germline V CDR1 and CDR2: LGHNA, YNFKEQ. This CDR3 reads CASSPSGSGEYNEQFF.

The V call is TRBV18, the J call TRBJ2-3; there is no DNA to check the TCRdb D call of TRBD2. CDR1 and CDR2 from the germline V gene are KGHSH and LQKENI. The CDR3 loop spans 17 amino acids. The CDR3: CASSPEHSGRAADTQYF.

This CDR3 reads CSVEGTLGYEQYF. The rearrangement links TRBV29-1 to TRBJ2-7; without DNA, the TCRdb call of TRBD1 cannot be checked. The CDR3 consists of 13 residues. Germline lookup yields CDR1 SQVTM and CDR2 ANQGSEA.

V usage is TRBV6-6 and J usage is TRBJ2-1; the TCRdb call, TRBD1, lacks DNA for checking. This CDR3 comprises 15 residues. The V gene's germline CDR1 is MNHNY and CDR2 SVGAGI (reference sequence). The CDR3 region is CASSMGQGGRNEQFF.

The V and J genes are TRBV14 and TRBJ2-7; the D call of TRBD1 rests on TCRdb alone, since no DNA is present to check it. Germline values: CDR1 SGHDN, CDR2 FVKESK. This CDR3 is 15 amino acids long. The CDR3 spells CASSHEGGARWEQYF.

The chain carries TRBV19 and TRBJ2-1; TCRdb's D call of TRBD2 is untestable without DNA. The CDR3 has 16 residues. From germline, CDR1 is LNHDA and CDR2 SQIVND (reference sequence). The CDR3 reads CASSISGGGAYNEQFF.

This chain connects TRBV29-1 to TRBJ2-2; TCRdb calls TRBD1, which cannot be checked without DNA. This CDR3 has 16 residues. Germline-derived CDR1 and CDR2 are SQVTM and ANQGSEA. This chain's CDR3 is CSVHLPGQGRAGELFF.

The chain combines TRBV6-1 with TRBJ2-6. From germline, CDR1 is MNHNS and CDR2 SASEGT. There are 15 residues in the CDR3. The chain's CDR3 is CASSAVSSGANVLTF.

The rearrangement links TRBV9 to TRBJ1-1; TCRdb's D call of TRBD1 is untestable without DNA. The CDR3 runs 15 residues. The germline V gene encodes CDR1 SGDLS and CDR2 YYNGEE. CDR3 region: CASSVATSGVGEAFF. The full variable domain, its missing parts supplied by reference TRBV9 and TRBJ1-1, is DSGVTQTPKHLITATGQRVTLRCSPRSGDLSVYWYQQSLDQGLQFLIQYYNGEERAKGNILERFSAQQFPDLHSELNLSSLELGDSALYFCASSVATSGVGEAFFGQGTRLTVV.

The CDR3 protein is CASSLIGLSTGELFF. The chain recombines TRBV28 with TRBJ2-2. This CDR3 is built from 15 residues. The germline gives CDR1 MDHEN, CDR2 SYDVKM.

The chain recombines TRBV20-1 with TRBJ1-1. CDR1 is DFQATT, CDR2 SNEGSKA, per germline (reference sequence). CDR3 length: 11 residues. The CDR3 sequence is CSASTNTEAFF.

The chain recombines TRBV28 with TRBJ2-7; the D gene TCRdb calls, TRBD1, cannot be checked with no DNA. Germline V CDR1 and CDR2: MDHEN, SYDVKM. This CDR3 spans 15 amino acids. CDR3 region: CASREHRVAPYEQYF.

The rearrangement links TRBV6-5 to TRBJ1-1; TCRdb's D call, TRBD1, is unchecked because there is no DNA. CDR3 length: 14 residues. Germline V gene sequence: CDR1 MNHEY, CDR2 SVGAGI. The CDR3 spells CATLGQGDNTEAFF.

This chain links TRBV7-2 with TRBJ1-1; no DNA is available, so the TRBD1 call from TCRdb remains unchecked. Germline V lookup: CDR1 SGHTA, CDR2 FQGNSA. The CDR3 totals 17 residues. The CDR3 protein is CASSLGWGTGINTEAFF.

This sequence joins TRBV20-1 and TRBJ2-1; the TCRdb D gene call, TRBD1, has no DNA to confirm it. The CDR3 has 15 amino acids. Germline CDR1 DFQATT, CDR2 SNEGSKA (reference sequence). CDR3 region: CSARDAGVTYNEQFF.

The V call is TRBV29-1, the J call TRBJ2-6; TCRdb gives TRBD1 as the D gene, but with no DNA this cannot be confirmed. There are 15 residues in the CDR3. Germline V gene lookup returns CDR1 SQVTM and CDR2 ANQGSEA. CDR3 sequence reads: CSVETGRTGANVLTF.

The CDR3 sequence: CSVGQGGTGANVLTF. V usage is TRBV29-1 and J usage is TRBJ2-6; TCRdb names TRBD1, which stays unverified in the absence of DNA. Germline values: CDR1 SQVTM, CDR2 ANQGSEA. This CDR3 is built from 15 residues.

The chain recombines TRBV19 with TRBJ2-1; there is no DNA to check the TCRdb D call of TRBD1. The CDR3 consists of 14 residues. The V gene's germline CDR1 is LNHDA and CDR2 SQIVND (reference sequence). CDR3 sequence: CASSIGQGADEQFF.